Following are 30 T cell receptor delta chains from one sample sequenced in a study of gamma-delta chains in newborns, infants, children. TCRdb reapplied CATT to the reads. The profile shows about 7,500 delta-chain clones, 2% to 2.5% of them singletons. Sequenced sample: blood. These TCRs come from a child who was a newborn, infant or young child, either healthy, febrile or measles-vaccinated (not recorded which).

There are a few counts of this clone. It differs at one base from a far larger clone, so likely a read error. Other nucleotide sequences in the sample specify the same CDR3. The chain uses TRDV2 and TRDJ3; 8 bases agree with TRDD3. Per the germline V gene, CDR1 is GEAIGNYY and CDR2 is EKD. With V trimmed by 7 bases and J by 0 bases, 10 bases remained unmatched. The CDR3 runs 18 residues. The CDR3: CACDATGGSSWDTRQMFF. The CDR3 region has the DNA TGTGCCTGCGACGCTACTGGGGGCTCCTCCTGGGACACCCGACAGATGTTTTTC.

As for this clone: One base separates it from a far larger clone, so it is likely a read error. Other DNA sequences in the same sample also yield this CDR3. This chain uses TRDV2 with TRDJ3, with 12 nucleotides matching TRDD3. The germline CDR1 and CDR2 sequences are GEAIGNYY and EKD. V lost 0 bases and J lost 0; bases outside the gene matches: 14. This CDR3 spans 23 amino acids. DNA of the CDR3: TGTGCCTGTGACACCGTACTGGGGGATACTACCCCTTCGAGCTCCTGGGACACCCGACAGATGTTTTTC. Residues: CACDTVLGDTTPSSSWDTRQMFF.

This clone is classed as medium-sized. In the same sample, other DNA sequences code for this CDR3. V and J are TRDV2 and TRDJ3; no clear D gene. The CDR3 is 18 amino acids. Trimming took 0 bases from V and 0 from J, leaving 11 bases between them. Germline V CDR1 and CDR2: GEAIGNYY, EKD. As DNA, the CDR3 is TGTGCCTGTGACACCATCGGGGTTAGCTCCTGGGACACCCGACAGATGTTTTTC. Translating it yields CACDTIGVSSWDTRQMFF.

This clone was observed a handful of times. This DNA's translation differs at residue 8 from TCRdb's protein, which comes from a much larger clone; a read error is likely, and the protein shown is translated from the DNA. This rearrangement joins TRDV2 to TRDJ3, with 7 bases identical to TRDD3. There are 18 residues in the CDR3. V gave up 3 bases and J gave up 0 bases; unmatched junction bases: 7. CDR1 is GEAIGNYY, CDR2 EKD, per germline. CDR3 DNA: TGTGCCTGTGACGGTACTGGGGCCCGCTCCTGGGACACCCGACAGATGTTTTTC. It is translated as CACDGTGARSWDTRQMFF.

This clone was counted a few times. A much bigger clone sits one base away, suggesting this may be a read error. The chain uses TRDV2 and TRDJ1; D is undetermined. Germline CDR1 is GEAIGNYY and CDR2 is EKD. V lost 0 bases and J lost 0, with 10 bases in between. This CDR3 comprises 15 residues. The CDR3 here is CACDTLWRNTDKLIF. The CDR3, as DNA: TGTGCCTGTGACACCCTCTGGAGGAACACCGATAAACTCATCTTT.

This clone was seen only a few times. A much larger clone lies a single base off, so this may be a read error. The V gene is TRDV2, the J gene TRDJ1, with 8 bases identical to TRDD3. CDR3 length: 15 residues. Germline V gene data show CDR1 as GEAIGNYY and CDR2 as EKD. CDR3 DNA sequence: TGTGCCCGTGACACCCTCTGGGGGAACACCGATAAACTCATCTTT. It specifies CARDTLWGNTDKLIF.

In its sample, this clone was seen many times. The chain links TRDV3 to TRDJ2, with D possibly being TRDD3 (6 bases). Trimming shortened V by 5 bases and J by 7 bases, and 32 bases separated the two germline ends. Germline V gives CDR1 TVYSNPD, CDR2 GDNSRS (reference sequence). This CDR3 has 18 residues. The CDR3 here is CALKGGSNWRPGGAQLFF. CDR3 nucleotides: TGTGCCCTTAAGGGGGGGAGTAACTGGCGCCCCGGGGGAGCACAACTCTTCTTT.

This clone appeared a few times. The TCRdb protein comes from a much larger clone and disagrees with this DNA's translation at residue 8, likely due to a read error; the protein given here is derived from the DNA. V gene TRDV2 combines with J gene TRDJ3; 7 nucleotides align to TRDD3. The CDR3 is made up of 20 amino acids. J lost 2 bases, V lost 1 base, and 13 bases had no gene match. Germline V gives CDR1 GEAIGNYY, CDR2 EKD. The chain's CDR3 is CACDTSFCGGPPWDTRQMFF. CDR3 nucleotide sequence: TGTGCCTGTGACACTTCCTTTTGTGGGGGACCCCCCTGGGACACCCGACAGATGTTTTTC.

This clone was found a few times. The chain links TRDV2 to TRDJ3, with 9 bases identical to TRDD3. J gave up 0 bases and V 3 bases, and 17 bases lay outside the gene matches. Germline lookup yields CDR1 GEAIGNYY and CDR2 EKD. The CDR3 runs 22 residues. The CDR3 loop reads CACDQVVGPVLGDSWDTRQMFF. The CDR3 DNA reads TGTGCCTGTGACCAAGTCGTCGGGCCCGTACTGGGGGACTCCTGGGACACCCGACAGATGTTTTTC.

In the case of this clone: TCRdb lists the protein of a much larger clone for this DNA, which differs at residue 11, so this is likely a read error; the protein given here is translated from the DNA itself. The CDR3 sequence is CACDVLGGRSPWDTLQMFF. The CDR3 DNA follows: TGTGCCTGCGACGTACTGGGGGGCAGAAGCCCCTGGGACACCCTACAGATGTTTTTC. The chain links TRDV2 to TRDJ3, with TRDD3 matching over 8 bases. Germline assignment: CDR1 GEAIGNYY and CDR2 EKD. CDR3 length: 19 amino acids.

This clone was counted only a few times. TCRdb assigns this DNA the protein of a much larger clone, which departs from its translation at residue 10; this likely reflects a read error, and the protein shown comes from translating the DNA. The chain uses TRDV2 and TRDJ3, with 10 positions matching TRDD3. The CDR3 length is 19 residues. CDR1 is GEAIGNYY, CDR2 EKD, per germline. CDR3 loop: CACDTWGIPISWDTRQMFF. For the CDR3, the DNA is TGTGCCTGTGACACCTGGGGGATACCCATCTCCTGGGACACCCGGCAGATGTTTTTC.

By sample share, this clone is medium-sized. The chain links TRDV2 to TRDJ1; 10 bases agree with TRDD3. The V and J ends lost 0 bases and 0 bases, in that order; junction bases with no gene match: 12. Germline lookup yields CDR1 GEAIGNYY and CDR2 EKD. This CDR3 spans 19 amino acids. The chain's CDR3 is CACDTGYLGDRPYTDKLIF. CDR3 DNA sequence: TGTGCCTGTGACACCGGGTATCTGGGGGATAGACCGTACACCGATAAACTCATCTTT.

Turning to this clone: TCRdb's protein, taken from a much larger clone, differs from this DNA's translation at residue 10, likely owing to a read error; the protein displayed comes from the DNA. This chain uses TRDV2 with TRDJ3; the match to TRDD3 covers 7 bases. Germline loops: CDR1 GEAIGNYY, CDR2 EKD. CDR3 size: 18 residues. J lost 2 bases, V lost 1 base, and 7 bases had no gene match. CDR3 sequence: CACDTGGPSPWDTRQMFF. In nucleotides, the CDR3 is TGTGCCTGTGACACTGGGGGACCTAGCCCCTGGGACACCCGACAGATGTTTTTC.

This clone was picked up a small number of times. Since a far larger clone is one base different, this is likely a read error. Other DNA sequences in this sample translate to the same CDR3. The chain joins TRDV2 to TRDJ3, with 7 positions matching TRDD3. The CDR3 has 20 amino acids. CDR1 and CDR2 (germline): GEAIGNYY, EKD. CDR3 nucleotides: TGTGCCTGTGACACCGCGTCTCTGGGGGCGAGCTCCTGGGACACCCGGCAGATGTTTTTC. This codes for CACDTASLGASSWDTRQMFF.

Worth noting for this clone: One end of the junction is discordant with germline, which a read error may explain. Other DNA sequences from this sample encode an identical CDR3 as well. The chain has TRDV2 and TRDJ2; 12 bases are a match to TRDD3. The CDR3 is 14 amino acids. Looked up from germline, CDR1 is GEAIGNYY and CDR2 is EKD. This CDR3 is CACGVLGDTAQLFF. CDR3 nucleotides: TGTGCCTGTGGCGTACTGGGGGATACCGCACAGCTCTTCTTT.

In its sample, this clone is medium-sized. The chain joins TRDV2 to TRDJ3; 11 bases fit TRDD3. Germline V gives CDR1 GEAIGNYY, CDR2 EKD. The ends lost 3 bases at V and 0 bases at J; junction bases unmatched: 6. This CDR3 region has 19 residues. CDR3 sequence (DNA): TGTGCCTGTGACCCTGTACTGGGGGATAGCTCCTGGGACACCCGACAGATGTTTTTC. Translation gives CACDPVLGDSSWDTRQMFF.

Details on this clone: Just one base apart from a much larger clone, this may be a read error. The same CDR3 can be traced to other DNA sequences in this sample. The chain carries TRDV2 and TRDJ3, with 9 bases fitting TRDD3. CDR3 length equals 20 residues. Germline V gene lookup returns CDR1 GEAIGNYY and CDR2 EKD. For the CDR3, the DNA is TGTGCCTGTGACACCGTCTGGGGATACGATAGCTCCTGGGACACCCGCCAGATGTTTTTC. Residues: CACDTVWGYDSSWDTRQMFF.

About this clone: A far larger clone is one base from this, pointing to a likely read error. The sample contains more than one DNA sequence encoding this CDR3. The chain recombines TRDV2 with TRDJ3, with TRDD3 matching 8 bases. Germline lookup yields CDR1 GEAIGNYY and CDR2 EKD. This CDR3 spans 18 amino acids. The CDR3 is CACDTGYGSSWDTRQMFF. The CDR3 DNA is TGTGCCTGTGACACGGGATACGGGAGCTCCTGGGACACTCGACAGATGTTTTTC.

This clone came up a few times. The TCRdb protein comes from a much larger clone and disagrees with this DNA's translation at residue 16, likely due to a read error; the protein given here is derived from the DNA. V and J are TRDV2 and TRDJ3; D is perhaps TRDD3 (6 bases). The CDR3 runs to 18 residues. CDR1 GEAIGNYY and CDR2 EKD come from the germline V gene. The CDR3 nucleotides read TGTGCCTGTGACACCGTTAGGGGGAACTCCTGGGACACCCGACAGGTGTTTTTC. This encodes CACDTVRGNSWDTRQVFF.

This clone qualifies as medium-sized. This sequence joins TRDV2 and TRDJ3, with 10 bases that match TRDD3. CDR3 size: 20 residues. Germline-derived CDR1 and CDR2 are GEAIGNYY and EKD. The V segment lost 2 bases and the J segment 4 bases; nucleotides outside the gene matches: 13. CDR3 nucleotides: TGTGCCTGTGACAGGACGGTTCCGGGGGATACGCGATGGGACACCCGACAGATGTTTTTC. Amino acids: CACDRTVPGDTRWDTRQMFF.

By share of the sample, this clone is medium-sized. A much larger clone differs from this one at a single base, so this may be a read error. Other DNA variants within this sample encode the same CDR3. The rearrangement joins TRDV2 to TRDJ3; 11 positions match TRDD3. V lost 0 bases and J lost 0; bases outside the gene matches: 3. The CDR3 totals 19 residues. The germline V gene has CDR1 GEAIGNYY and CDR2 EKD. The CDR3 region has the DNA TGTGCCTGTGACACCGTACTGGGGGATATCTCCTGGGACACCCGACAGATGTTTTTC. Amino acid sequence: CACDTVLGDISWDTRQMFF.

Points on this clone: This DNA's translation and the protein TCRdb lists, from a much larger clone, do not match at residue 12, likely due to a read error; the protein shown is translated from the DNA. The chain is built from TRDV2 and TRDJ3, with 11 bases matching TRDD3. CDR3 length: 19 amino acids. Germline CDR1 and CDR2: GEAIGNYY and EKD. DNA of the CDR3: TGTGCCTGTGACAAAATACTGGGGGATAGCTCCCGGGACACCCGACAGATGTTTTTC. Encoded protein: CACDKILGDSSRDTRQMFF.

A few counts support this clone. The amino acid sequence in TCRdb belongs to a much larger clone and departs from this DNA's translation at residue 10, likely a sequencing read error; the sequence shown is translated from the DNA. The chain employs TRDV2 and TRDJ3; D is undetermined. This CDR3 comprises 17 residues. The germline CDR1 and CDR2 sequences are GEAIGNYY and EKD. This CDR3 reads CACDTVPSSRDTRQMFF. As DNA, the CDR3 is TGTGCCTGTGACACCGTACCCAGCTCCCGGGACACCCGACAGATGTTTTTC.

With respect to this clone: This probably arose from a read error, given a far larger clone one base away. This sample also contains other DNA sequences that code for the same CDR3. The chain joins TRAV29/DV5 to TRDJ1; 8 bases align to TRDD3. This CDR3 spans 19 amino acids. Germline V lookup: CDR1 NSMFDY, CDR2 ISSIKDK. DNA for the CDR3: TGTGCCGCAAGCGAGGGGCGTGGGTCGTACTGGGGGTACACCGATAAACTCATCTTT. This gives the protein CAASEGRGSYWGYTDKLIF.

This clone was picked up a small number of times. At one end the junction does not follow the germline gene, possibly because of a read error. The chain has TRDV2 and TRDJ3; 8 bases align to TRDD3. Germline CDR1 reads GEAIGNYY; CDR2 reads EKD. This CDR3 contains 20 residues. The CDR3 nucleotides are TGTGCCTGTGACACCGTACTGGGGGGTACGGTTTCCTGGGACACCCGACAGATGTTCTTC. This codes for CACDTVLGGTVSWDTRQMFF.

The chain couples TRDV1 to TRDJ3; TRDD3 aligns across 10 bases. Germline V gene lookup returns CDR1 TSWWSYY and CDR2 QGS. The V and J ends lost 2 bases and 0 bases, in that order; junction bases with no gene match: 19. CDR3 length equals 24 residues. CDR3 nucleotide sequence: TGTGCTCTTGGGGAAGTTCTACCCACAAATACTGGGGGATGCTGCTCCTGGGACACCCGACAGATGTTTTTC. As protein: CALGEVLPTNTGGCCSWDTRQMFF.

This clone was found many times. This CDR3 is also generated by other DNA sequences in the sample. The gene calls are TRDV2 and TRDJ3; 7 bases agree with TRDD3. J gave up 0 bases and V 7 bases, and 11 bases lay outside the gene matches. The CDR3 contains 18 residues. Germline V gene data show CDR1 as GEAIGNYY and CDR2 as EKD. The CDR3 nucleotides read TGTGCCTGCGACTACTGGGGCCCTAGCTCCTGGGACACCCGACAGATGTTTTTC. Encoded protein: CACDYWGPSSWDTRQMFF.

Note on this clone: For this DNA, TCRdb reports the protein of a much larger clone, which diverges at residue 11, most likely from a read error; the protein presented here is translated directly from the DNA. This rearrangement joins TRDV2 to TRDJ3; 11 positions agree with TRDD3. With 3 bases clipped from V and 0 bases from J, the junction kept 9 bases outside the gene matches. CDR1 GEAIGNYY and CDR2 EKD come from the germline V gene. There are 20 residues in the CDR3. CDR3 region: CACDSVLGDKGSWDTRQMFF. The CDR3 bases are TGTGCCTGTGACTCCGTACTGGGGGATAAGGGCTCCTGGGACACCCGACAGATGTTTTTC.

By share of the sample, this clone is large (0.1 to 1%). Other DNA variants within this sample encode the same CDR3. V gene TRDV2 combines with J gene TRDJ3; TRDD3 aligns across 12 bases. The CDR3 sequence is 20 residues long. V was pared by 3 bases and J by 0 bases, with 8 bases of the junction left unmatched. Germline V CDR1 and CDR2: GEAIGNYY, EKD. The CDR3 here is CACDSTGGYPSSWDTRQMFF. DNA for the CDR3: TGTGCCTGTGACTCTACTGGGGGATACCCCAGCTCCTGGGACACCCGACAGATGTTTTTC.

About this clone: TCRdb lists the protein of a much larger clone for this DNA, which differs at residue 15, so this is likely a read error; the protein given here is translated from the DNA itself. V gene TRDV2 combines with J gene TRDJ3; TRDD3 agrees at 8 bases. Germline CDR1 reads GEAIGNYY; CDR2 reads EKD. The CDR3 length is 17 residues. CDR3 bases: TGTGCCTGTGACAACTGGGGGGCCTCCTGGGACACCCGACAGACGTTTTTC. Translated: CACDNWGASWDTRQTFF.